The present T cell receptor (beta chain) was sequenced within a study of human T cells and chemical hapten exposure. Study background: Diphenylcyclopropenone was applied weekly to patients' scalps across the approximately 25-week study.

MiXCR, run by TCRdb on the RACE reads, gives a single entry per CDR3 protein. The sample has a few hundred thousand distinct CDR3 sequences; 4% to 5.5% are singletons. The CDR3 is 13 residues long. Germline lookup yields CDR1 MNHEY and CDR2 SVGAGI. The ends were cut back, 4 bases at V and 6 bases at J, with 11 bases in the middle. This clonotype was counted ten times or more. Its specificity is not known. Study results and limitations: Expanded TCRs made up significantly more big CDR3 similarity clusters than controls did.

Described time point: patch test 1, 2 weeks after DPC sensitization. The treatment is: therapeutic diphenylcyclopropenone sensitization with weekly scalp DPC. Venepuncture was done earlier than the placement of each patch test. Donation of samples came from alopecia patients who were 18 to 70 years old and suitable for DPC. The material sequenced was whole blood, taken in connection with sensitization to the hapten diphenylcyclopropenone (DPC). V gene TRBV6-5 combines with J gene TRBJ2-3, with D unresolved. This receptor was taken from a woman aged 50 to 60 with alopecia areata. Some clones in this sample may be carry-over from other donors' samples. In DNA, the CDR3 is TGTGCCAGCAGTTGGGTGGAGTCCGATACGCAGTATTTT. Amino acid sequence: CASSWVESDTQYF.